The 8 T cell receptor beta chains given below trace back to one sample, sequenced in a study of blood T cell repertoires in COVID-19. Profiled with immunoSEQ multiplex PCR; TCRdb holds only in-frame clones, not every one. The sample carries about 94,000 clones, about 74% recorded once. Sequenced sample: peripheral blood. These receptors were obtained from a man aged 65 to 85 with COVID-19, enrolled during active disease.

This clone was counted once. The V gene is TRBV4-2, the J gene TRBJ2-2; 11 bases line up with TRBD1. The CDR3 spans 16 residues. In germline, CDR1 is LGHNA, CDR2 YNFKEQ. The V gene end was trimmed by 3 bases and the J gene end by 6 bases; junction bases not matched to a gene: 6. The CDR3 loop reads CASSHYSGQGAGELFF. Written as DNA, the CDR3 is TGTGCCAGCAGCCACTACTCGGGACAGGGGGCCGGGGAGCTGTTTTTT.

V usage is TRBV2 and J usage is TRBJ2-1; tentative D call: TRBD1 (5 bases). V lost 4 bases to trimming and J lost 8 bases, with 15 bases between them. This CDR3 is built from 14 residues. Germline V lookup: CDR1 SNHLY, CDR2 FYNNEI. CDR3 amino acids: CASSAGHRSYEQFF. CDR3 DNA sequence: TGTGCCAGCAGTGCCGGACACCGTTCGTATGAGCAGTTCTTC.

The chain links TRBV18 to TRBJ2-1; no firm D call. Germline CDR1 reads KGHSH; CDR2 reads LQKENI. The CDR3 totals 13 residues. V was clipped by 4 bases and J by 4 bases, with 8 bases between them. Here the CDR3 reads CASSQQLYNEQFF. The CDR3 DNA follows: TGTGCCAGCTCACAACAGCTTTACAATGAGCAGTTCTTC.

The chain recombines TRBV19 with TRBJ2-3; a possible D gene is TRBD2 (6 bases). Germline lookup yields CDR1 LNHDA and CDR2 SQIVND (reference sequence). The CDR3 extends over 16 amino acids. V shed 0 bases and J shed 1 base, with 11 bases lying between them. The CDR3 region is CASSIDRESGTDTQYF. CDR3 in DNA: TGTGCCAGTAGTATAGATCGGGAGAGTGGCACAGATACGCAGTATTTT.

J is TRBJ2-1 and V is TRBV5-1; possibly TRBD1 for D (6 bases). Germline values: CDR1 SGHRS, CDR2 YFSETQ. Deletions cut 1 base from V and 9 bases from J, with 11 bases between. The CDR3 runs to 13 residues. CDR3 nucleotides: TGCGCCAGCAGCTTGCACGGGACAACTGAGCAGTTCTTC. Amino acid sequence: CASSLHGTTEQFF.

V gene TRBV10-3 combines with J gene TRBJ1-1; tentatively, D is TRBD1 (6 bases). The V end was cut by 2 bases, the J end by 5 bases, with 12 bases between. CDR1 is ENHRY, CDR2 SYGVKD, per germline. This CDR3 has 14 residues. CDR3 DNA sequence: TGTGCCATCAGTGAGGGGGGGGGCCGAACTGAAGCTTTCTTT. Translated: CAISEGGGRTEAFF.

The table lists this clone with a few counts. This sequence joins TRBV29-1 and TRBJ1-3, with 10 bases that match TRBD1. The CDR3 is 14 residues long. The V gene end was trimmed by 7 bases and the J gene end by 1 base; junction bases not matched to a gene: 4. The germline CDR1 and CDR2 sequences are SQVTM and ANQGSEA. The CDR3 loop reads CSARQGASGNTIYF. CDR3 coding DNA: TGCAGCGCTCGACAGGGGGCATCTGGAAACACCATATATTTT.

This clone was seen a handful of times. The rearrangement links TRBV7-9 to TRBJ2-7; no firm D call. V gave up 5 bases and J gave up 0 bases, with 11 bases separating them. Germline V lookup: CDR1 SEHNR, CDR2 FQNEAQ (reference sequence). The CDR3 is made up of 14 amino acids. The CDR3 protein is CASSPPLSSYEQYF. In DNA form, the CDR3 reads TGTGCCAGCAGCCCTCCCCTGAGCTCCTACGAGCAGTACTTC.